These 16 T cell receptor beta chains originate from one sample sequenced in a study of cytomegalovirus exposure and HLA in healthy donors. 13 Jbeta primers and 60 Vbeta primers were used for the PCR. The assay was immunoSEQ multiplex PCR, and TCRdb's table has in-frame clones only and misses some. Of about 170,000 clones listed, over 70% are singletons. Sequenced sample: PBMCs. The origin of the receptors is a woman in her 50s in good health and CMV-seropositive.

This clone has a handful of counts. The CDR3 DNA reads as TGTGCCAGCAGCCGGAGGGGGGGCTACGAGCAGTACTTC. This sequence encodes CASSRRGGYEQYF. This chain uses TRBV7-2 with TRBJ2-7; a possible D gene is TRBD2 (7 bases). The CDR3 runs to 13 residues. The V gene's germline CDR1 is SGHTA and CDR2 FQGNSA. V lost 5 bases, J lost 3 bases, and 11 bases lay in between. Filled out from reference TRBV7-2 and TRBJ2-7, the complete variable domain reads GAGVSQSPSNKVTEKGKDVELRCDPISGHTALYWYRQSLGQGLEFLIYFQGNSAPDKSGLPSDRFSAERTGGSVSTLTIQRTQQEDSAVYLCASSRRGGYEQYFGPGTRLTVT.

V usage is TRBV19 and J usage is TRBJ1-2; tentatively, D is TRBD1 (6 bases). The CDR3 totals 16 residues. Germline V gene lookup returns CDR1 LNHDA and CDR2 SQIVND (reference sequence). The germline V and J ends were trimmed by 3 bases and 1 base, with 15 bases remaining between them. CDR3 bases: TGTGCCAGTAGTATGGGCCGAGGGGGAATTAACTATGGCTACACCTTC. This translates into CASSMGRGGINYGYTF.

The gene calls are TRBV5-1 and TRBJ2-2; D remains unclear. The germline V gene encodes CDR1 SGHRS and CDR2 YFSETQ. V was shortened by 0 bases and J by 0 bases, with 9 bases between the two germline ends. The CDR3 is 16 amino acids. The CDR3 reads CASSLASDTNTGELFF. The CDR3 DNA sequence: TGCGCCAGCAGCTTGGCCAGCGATACGAACACCGGGGAGCTGTTTTTT.

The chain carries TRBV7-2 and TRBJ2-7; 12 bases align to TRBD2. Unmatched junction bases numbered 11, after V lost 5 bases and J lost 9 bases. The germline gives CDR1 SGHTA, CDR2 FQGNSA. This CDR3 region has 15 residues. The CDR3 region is CASSPPGLAGRGQYF. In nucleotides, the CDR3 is TGTGCCAGCAGCCCCCCCGGACTAGCGGGACGAGGGCAGTACTTC.

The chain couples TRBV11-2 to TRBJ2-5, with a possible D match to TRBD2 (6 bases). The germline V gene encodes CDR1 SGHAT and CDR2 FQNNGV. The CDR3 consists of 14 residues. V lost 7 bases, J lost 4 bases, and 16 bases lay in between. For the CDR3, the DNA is TGTGCCAGCACCGCACTAGCTGTGCGAGAGACCCAGTACTTC. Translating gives CASTALAVRETQYF.

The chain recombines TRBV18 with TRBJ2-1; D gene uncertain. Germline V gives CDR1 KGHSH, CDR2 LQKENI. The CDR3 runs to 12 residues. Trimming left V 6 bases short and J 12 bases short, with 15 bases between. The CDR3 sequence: CASSREEGRQFF. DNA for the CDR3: TGTGCCAGCTCCCGAGAGGAAGGTCGGCAGTTCTTC.

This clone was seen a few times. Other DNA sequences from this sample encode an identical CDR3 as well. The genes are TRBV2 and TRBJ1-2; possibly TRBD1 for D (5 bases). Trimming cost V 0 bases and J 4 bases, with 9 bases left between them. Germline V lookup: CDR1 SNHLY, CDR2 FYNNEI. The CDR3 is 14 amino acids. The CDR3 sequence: CASSEARGIYGYTF. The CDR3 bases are TGTGCCAGCAGTGAAGCTCGGGGGATCTATGGCTACACCTTC.

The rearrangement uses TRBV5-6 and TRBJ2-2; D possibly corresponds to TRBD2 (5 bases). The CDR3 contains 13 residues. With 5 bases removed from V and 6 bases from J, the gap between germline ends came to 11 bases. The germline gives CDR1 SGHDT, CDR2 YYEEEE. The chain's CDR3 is CASRRDRAGELFF. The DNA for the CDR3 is TGTGCCAGCAGGAGGGATAGGGCCGGGGAGCTGTTTTTT. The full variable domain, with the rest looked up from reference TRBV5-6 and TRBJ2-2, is DAGVTQSPTHLIKTRGQQVTLRCSPKSGHDTVSWYQQALGQGPQFIFQYYEEEERQRGNFPDRFSGHQFPNYSSELNVNALLLGDSALYLCASRRDRAGELFFGEGSRLTVL.

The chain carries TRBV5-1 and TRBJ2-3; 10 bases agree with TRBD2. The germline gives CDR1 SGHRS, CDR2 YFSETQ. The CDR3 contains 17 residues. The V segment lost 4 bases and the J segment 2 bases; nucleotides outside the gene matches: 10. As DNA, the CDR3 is TGCGCCAGCAGCCAAACCTCACTAGCGGGGTACACAGATACGCAGTATTTT. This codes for CASSQTSLAGYTDTQYF.

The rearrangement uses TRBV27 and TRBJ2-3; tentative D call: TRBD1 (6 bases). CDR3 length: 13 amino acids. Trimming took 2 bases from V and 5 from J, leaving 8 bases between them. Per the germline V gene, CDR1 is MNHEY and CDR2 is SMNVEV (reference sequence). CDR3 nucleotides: TGTGCCAGCAGTTTAACAGGGCGAGATACGCAGTATTTT. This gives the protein CASSLTGRDTQYF.

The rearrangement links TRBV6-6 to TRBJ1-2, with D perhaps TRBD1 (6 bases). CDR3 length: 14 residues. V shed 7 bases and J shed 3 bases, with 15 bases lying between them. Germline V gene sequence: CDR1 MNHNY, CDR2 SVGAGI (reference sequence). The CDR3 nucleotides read TGTGCCAGCATCACAGGGCCCGCGGACTATGGCTACACCTTC. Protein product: CASITGPADYGYTF.

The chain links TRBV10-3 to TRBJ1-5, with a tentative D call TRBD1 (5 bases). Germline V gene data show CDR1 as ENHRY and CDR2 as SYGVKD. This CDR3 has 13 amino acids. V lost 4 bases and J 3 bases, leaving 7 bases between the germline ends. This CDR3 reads CAISAGSNQPQHF. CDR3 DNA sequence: TGTGCCATCAGTGCAGGGTCCAATCAGCCCCAGCATTTT.

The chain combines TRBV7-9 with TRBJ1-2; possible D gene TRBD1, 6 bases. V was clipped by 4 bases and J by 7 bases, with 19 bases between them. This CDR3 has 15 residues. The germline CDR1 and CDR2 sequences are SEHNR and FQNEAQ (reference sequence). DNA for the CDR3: TGTGCCAGCAGCTCCGTTACACAGGGTAGGGGTGGCTACACCTTC. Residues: CASSSVTQGRGGYTF.

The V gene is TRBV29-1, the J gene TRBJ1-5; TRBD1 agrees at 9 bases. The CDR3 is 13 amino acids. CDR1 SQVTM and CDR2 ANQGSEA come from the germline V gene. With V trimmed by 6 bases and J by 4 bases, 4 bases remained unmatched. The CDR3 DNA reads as TGCAGCGTCATGACAGGGGGAAATCAGCCCCAGCATTTT. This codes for CSVMTGGNQPQHF.

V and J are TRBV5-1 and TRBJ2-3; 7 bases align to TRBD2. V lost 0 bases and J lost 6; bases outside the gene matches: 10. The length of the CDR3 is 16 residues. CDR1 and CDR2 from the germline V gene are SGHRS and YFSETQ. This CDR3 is CASSLARGSGMDTQYF. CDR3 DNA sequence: TGCGCCAGCAGCTTGGCCCGAGGGAGCGGGATGGATACGCAGTATTTT.

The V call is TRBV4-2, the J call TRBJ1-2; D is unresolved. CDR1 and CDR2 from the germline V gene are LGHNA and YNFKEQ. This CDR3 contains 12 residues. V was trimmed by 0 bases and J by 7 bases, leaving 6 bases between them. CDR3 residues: CASSQETGGYTF. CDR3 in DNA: TGTGCCAGCAGCCAAGAGACTGGTGGCTACACCTTC.